These T cell receptor beta chains were read from a single sample in a study of blood T cells in healthy people across ages. MiXCR, applied by TCRdb to the 5' RACE reads, yields one record per CDR3 protein. The table records some 860,000 distinct CDR3 sequences, 56% of them present only once. The sequencing input was blood. These TCRs come from a man aged 35 to 55 in good health. Each CDR3 is given without its conserved first and last residue. The order of the fields is V gene, J gene, clone size, CDR3 protein. The size entry is marked missing in some rows and otherwise reads once, few, many or a size class.

>TRBV29-1|TRBJ1-2|few
SVEDHGAYYGYT
>TRBV28|TRBJ1-6|NA
ASSFTQGNNSPLH
>TRBV4-1|TRBJ2-1|NA
ASSPNTGNNEQF
>TRBV7-2|TRBJ2-5|NA
ASRSGTWQETQY
>TRBV3-1|NA|NA
ASSHSARQGFSEQY
>TRBV20-1|TRBJ2-5|NA
SARDDGETQY
>TRBV20-1|NA|NA
SAPDGIGPEQY
>TRBV9|TRBJ2-3|NA
ASSVAYPGQGLVTDTQY
>TRBV28|TRBJ1-6|many
AATGTGGIGNSPLH
>TRBV7-9|NA|NA
ALGLYSSYNEQY
>TRBV28|TRBJ1-2|few
ASSLEGLT
>TRBV28|TRBJ2-5|once
ASTLGTGSLQETQY
>TRBV9|TRBJ2-5|NA
ASSVGASGGSGTQY
>TRBV10-3|TRBJ2-3|NA
ASGGISESTDTQY
>TRBV20-1|TRBJ2-5|few
SARGGDLRYLETQY
>TRBV7-8|TRBJ2-7|many
ASSFNLAGGPHEQY
>TRBV28|TRBJ2-3|NA
ASSFNGREDTQY
>TRBV10-2|TRBJ2-1|NA
ASSEENEQF
>TRBV20-1|TRBJ2-1|NA
SARDTPGLSNEQF
>TRBV7-8|TRBJ2-3|once
ASSLGRDSLTDTQY
>TRBV29-1|TRBJ1-4|NA
SVGDRPTNEKLF
>TRBV7-9|TRBJ2-7|NA
ASSPVASDEQY
>TRBV25-1|TRBJ1-2|NA
ASSLTFNYGYT
>TRBV3-1|TRBJ2-6|few
ASSQGQGSIISGANVLT
>TRBV27|TRBJ2-4|NA
ASSSSGGKQY
>TRBV7-2|TRBJ1-4|NA
ASSRTRTTNEKLF
>TRBV25-1|NA|few
ASSDPRSGVYNEQY
>TRBV5-1|TRBJ2-1|NA
ASSLEVQRYEQF